These T cell receptor beta chains were read from a single sample in a study of T cells in Graves' hyperthyroidism and ophthalmopathy. TCRdb used MiXCR to reprocess the multiplex PCR reads, holding one entry per CDR3 protein. The sample holds under 750,000 distinct CDR3 sequences, around 20% seen once. Specimen: blood. The receptors derive from a woman aged 45 to 65 with Graves' hyperthyroidism that later progressed to Graves' ophthalmopathy. CDR3s include the opening cysteine and the closing phenylalanine or tryptophan. Each record gives: V gene, D gene, J gene, clone size, CDR3 protein, CDR3 DNA. The D gene is left open where the match is weak. Only some rows state a clone size, as once, few, many or a class for expanded clones.

TRBV11-3	.	TRBJ2-2	many	CASSLRWLDGTGELFF	TGTGCCAGCAGCTTACGGTGGCTAGATGGCACCGGGGAGCTGTTTTTT
TRBV13	.	TRBJ2-1	.	CASSLVVVGRFSYNEQFF	TGTGCCAGCAGCTTAGTCGTGGTGGGACGATTCTCCTACAATGAGCAGTTCTTC
TRBV11-2	.	TRBJ1-4	many	CASSLDRGSAEKLFF	TGTGCCAGCAGCTTAGATCGGGGGTCGGCTGAAAAACTGTTTTTT
TRBV10-3	TRBD1	TRBJ1-2	many	CASRDRINYGYTF	TGTGCCAGCCGGGACAGGATTAACTATGGCTACACCTTC
TRBV6-1	.	TRBJ1-1	many	CASSKVMNTEAFF	TGTGCCAGCAGCAAAGTTATGAACACTGAAGCTTTCTTT
TRBV6-2/TRBV6-3	.	TRBJ2-6	.	CASRRPRGSGANVLTF	TGTGCCAGCAGGCGTCCACGGGGCTCTGGGGCCAACGTCCTGACTTTC
TRBV6-5	.	TRBJ2-2	few	CASSYVGGGEGELFF	TGTGCCAGCAGTTACGTAGGAGGGGGAGAAGGGGAGCTGTTTTTT
TRBV20-1	.	TRBJ1-5	many	CSAREGRKQNQPQHF	TGCAGTGCTAGAGAGGGGCGAAAACAAAATCAGCCCCAGCATTTT
TRBV5-1	.	TRBJ1-3	.	CASSVEGYGNTIYF	TGCGCCAGCAGCGTGGAGGGGTACGGAAACACCATATATTTT
TRBV3-1	.	TRBJ1-1	few	CASSGGGRNTEAFF	TGTGCCAGCAGCGGAGGGGGGAGGAACACTGAAGCTTTCTTT
TRBV27	TRBD2	TRBJ2-1	few	CASSQTSGGAYEQFF	TGTGCCAGCAGCCAAACTAGCGGGGGGGCCTATGAGCAGTTCTTC